This entry concerns a single T cell receptor (beta chain). This CDR3 comprises 11 residues. Trimming removed 3 bases at V and 8 bases at J, with 4 bases between. Germline CDR1 and CDR2: KGHSH and LQKENI. Data came from immunoSEQ multiplex PCR; TCRdb stores just in-frame clones and leaves some out. The sample shows 50,000 to 65,000 clones, around 85% of them seen only once. The entry originates in a study of blood T cell repertoires in COVID-19. Study-level information: T cells, B-cell-depleted T cells, or PBMCs provided the cDNA or gDNA that served as material.

The clonotype was recovered from a man aged 35-49 years with active COVID-19. The rearrangement uses TRBV18 and TRBJ1-4; D gene uncertain. Sequencing was performed on peripheral blood. The CDR3 nucleotides read TGTGCCAGCTCACCTCGGGAAAAACTGTTTTTT. Translating it yields CASSPREKLFF.